The present T cell receptor (beta chain) was sequenced within a study of post-analysis software for immune sequencing data. Broader study findings: In patients, TRBV5-6, TRBV5-1 and TRBV20-1 belonged to roughly 5 TRBV segments found more frequently than in controls. Controls showed significantly higher normalized Chao1 diversity than did multiple sclerosis patients.

Every TCR beta cDNA library bore unique molecular identifiers. The source material, 1 to 10 million T cells, gave rise to 500,000 or so cDNA molecules. MiXCR, applied by TCRdb to the PCR reads, yields one record per CDR3 protein. This sample has roughly 800,000 distinct CDR3 sequences, with approximately 44% found just once. The CDR3 loop spans 17 amino acids. Trimming cost V 5 bases and J 11 bases, with 30 bases left between them. Germline V lookup: CDR1 SGHTA, CDR2 FQGNSA. A remark on this clonotype: What it binds is unknown.

This sequence originates from a girl aged 5-17 years with multiple sclerosis. The V gene is TRBV7-2, the J gene TRBJ1-1; no reliable D call. Specimen: blood. CDR3 in DNA: TGTGCCAGCAGCCCCAGCGTTTGGTGGACGGACGGAAGTGGGGCTTTCTTT. This encodes CASSPSVWWTDGSGAFF.